This T cell receptor (beta chain) was documented in a study of CD8 T cells in ankylosing spondylitis. Overall study results and limits: Disease-associated clones were reportedly significantly overrepresented in matched ankylosing spondylitis synovial fluid.

This clonotype has just a few counts. Antigen: not known. TCRdb used MiXCR to reprocess the 5' RACE reads, holding one entry per CDR3 protein. Of 240,000 or so distinct CDR3 sequences listed, 7.5% to 9% were seen once; the top ten hold nearly 7%. The material sequenced was blood, either unsorted or a sorted T cell fraction (not recorded which). The sequence came from a male donor with ankylosing spondylitis or in good health (not recorded which).

The CDR3: CAGTFRGGRREKCEQYF. CDR3 DNA: TGTGCCGGGACGTTCAGGGGGGGTAGGCGGGAGAAATGCGAGCAGTACTTC. The rearrangement uses TRBV3-1 and TRBJ2-7, with D possibly called TRBD1 or TRBD2 (7 bases each). CDR3 size: 17 residues. Per germline, CDR1 LGHDT and CDR2 YNNKEL (reference sequence). The V and J ends lost 11 bases and 6 bases respectively, with 32 bases between them.